This T cell receptor beta chain stems from a study of monozygotic twins with inflammatory bowel disease (dated by TCRdb to the late 2010s). Broadly, across the study: In total, about 30 monozygotic twin pairs made up the full study: 19 Danish pairs, all IBD-discordant, plus nine German pairs, of which four were IBD-concordant and five were IBD-discordant. Within discordant pairs, disease-associated traits were sought mainly by comparing IBD patients with their genetically identical healthy co-twins. Each individual had, on average, about 151 000 unique TCRalpha sequences and 181 000 unique TCRbeta sequences available for analysis.

A roughly 2.5 ml peripheral blood sample was drawn into PAXgene tubes per donor and stored at -80°C. Without T cell sorting, total RNA was isolated from whole blood using the PAXgene blood miRNA kit on an automated QIAcube. Deep TCRalpha and TCRbeta repertoire profiling with unique molecular barcoding was performed on peripheral blood of monozygotic twin pairs concordant or discordant for inflammatory bowel disease. Smoking habits were recorded for all twin pairs, with individuals classified as current, former or never smokers. The paper as a whole reports these results and caveats: No single strong signal or clonotype linked to IBD turned up in the results, so the idea that one exists was not supported. Concordant and discordant twins showed no difference in repertoire similarity, possibly because of limited statistical power. The analysis was unable to tell apart different T cell subtypes. Because patients received different immunosuppressive treatments, the repertoires may have picked up extra background noise and variability between individuals. IBD patients had lower TCRbeta repertoire diversity, measured by the inverse Simpson index, than their healthy co-twins. Fewer clonotypes were shared with other individuals by IBD patients than by healthy twins, most markedly in patients showing signs of disease activity.

Receptor amplification or capture employed 5' RACE. Each TCR library was prepared from around 3,400 ng of total RNA. cDNA was synthesized with SMARTScribe reverse transcriptase in eight separate reactions per sample. During cDNA synthesis, template switching was used to introduce unique molecular identifiers that contained a 6-nucleotide sample barcode. TCRalpha and TCRbeta cDNA was amplified in two nested PCRs of roughly 16 and 10 cycles, and bead purification was carried out after each PCR. Before amplification, the cDNA was both treated with uracil DNA-glycosylase and purified with the QIAquick PCR purification kit. The second PCR was the step at which Illumina TruSeq-compatible adapters and sample-specific barcodes were added. Library quality and concentration were checked on TapeStation and Qubit, and libraries were pooled at around 4.9 ng each. Pooled libraries were sequenced on an Illumina HiSeq2500 single-index Rapid Run with 2 x 100 bp reads and custom sequencing primers. Concerning the study's data processing: MiGEC version 1.2.6 was used for UMI-based consensus assembly to correct PCR and sequencing errors. MiXCR version 2.1.1 was used to carry out V(D)J alignment, clonotype assembly and CDR3 extraction. Gene usage, clonotype sharing and MAIT/NKT TCR abundance were normalised by analysing the top 1000, 10 000 and 20 000 clonotypes per sample. After downsampling to 27 000 UMIs, diversity was calculated as the inverse Simpson index using the vegan R package. Paired Mann-Whitney U tests on discordant twin pairs were used, with Benjamini-Hochberg multiple-testing correction. The reads, reprocessed by TCRdb, yield one row per CDR3 protein sequence and no DNA. Here the V and J calls rest on TCRdb's processing, not on the authors' analysis. The sample table records a few hundred thousand distinct CDR3 sequences. The ten largest account for over 5% of the sample.

CDR1 and CDR2 (GTSNPN, SVGIG) derive from the germline V gene (reference sequence). The CDR3 starts with the cysteine, ends with the phenylalanine, and has 14 residues. No DNA sequence was recorded. As for this clonotype: Its antigen is not yet known.

Here the chain combines TRBV30 and TRBJ2-3; TCRdb reports TRBD2, a call that lacks DNA to check it against. The TCR was taken from a human donor with ulcerative colitis or Crohn's disease, or a healthy co-twin of an affected twin (not recorded which). Sequencing was carried out using blood. The CDR3 loop reads CAWTVGGGVDTQYF.